The clone carrying this T cell receptor beta chain was picked up many times. Its cognate antigen is unknown. This specimen belongs to a study of Graves' ophthalmopathy and Graves' hyperthyroidism. Study-level points and caveats: Blood shared most expanded thyroid clonotypes above 0.001 frequency.

Beta-chain TCR CDR3 regions were amplified from RNA transcripts. First-round RT-PCR relied on HTBI primers, and a second-round multiplex PCR came next. TCRdb used MiXCR to reprocess the multiplex PCR reads, holding one entry per CDR3 protein. Found here are 1 million to 1.3 million distinct CDR3 sequences, about two fifths of them singletons; the top ten hold more than 9.5%. Germline V lookup: CDR1 LGHNA, CDR2 YSLEER. V was clipped by 2 bases and J by 4 bases; unmatched bases: 4. The length of the CDR3 is 15 residues. Among the exclusions were patients with other autoimmune diseases, uncontrolled infections, pregnancy or lactation. Diagnoses were established from clinical symptoms, serum thyroxine, TRAb, thyroid ultrasound and orbital computed tomography.

The genes are TRBV4-3 and TRBJ1-5; 8 nucleotides line up with TRBD1. Sequenced: peripheral blood or thyroid tissue (not recorded which). This TCR was sampled from an adult man with Graves' hyperthyroidism. The CDR3 sequence is CASSQNRDRNQPQHF. CDR3 nucleotide sequence: TGCGCCAGCAGCCAAAACCGGGACAGGAATCAGCCCCAGCATTTT.